This T cell receptor (beta chain) was sequenced for a study of blood T cell repertoires in COVID-19. V was pared by 0 bases and J by 1 base, with 15 bases between. In germline, CDR1 is LNHDA, CDR2 SQIVND (reference sequence). The CDR3 runs to 17 residues. Profiling relied on immunoSEQ multiplex PCR, and the TCRdb table lists in-frame clones only, not all of them. The sample lists 250,000 or so clones, about nine tenths occurring once. The rearrangement links TRBV19 to TRBJ1-1; D possibly corresponds to TRBD1 (5 bases). Sequencing was performed on PBMCs or T cells enriched from blood (not recorded which). The sequence came from a middle-aged man who had recovered from COVID-19. The CDR3 DNA follows: TGTGCCAGTAGTATAGATCGTATAGGGGCGACGAACACTGAAGCTTTCTTT. It codes for CASSIDRIGATNTEAFF.